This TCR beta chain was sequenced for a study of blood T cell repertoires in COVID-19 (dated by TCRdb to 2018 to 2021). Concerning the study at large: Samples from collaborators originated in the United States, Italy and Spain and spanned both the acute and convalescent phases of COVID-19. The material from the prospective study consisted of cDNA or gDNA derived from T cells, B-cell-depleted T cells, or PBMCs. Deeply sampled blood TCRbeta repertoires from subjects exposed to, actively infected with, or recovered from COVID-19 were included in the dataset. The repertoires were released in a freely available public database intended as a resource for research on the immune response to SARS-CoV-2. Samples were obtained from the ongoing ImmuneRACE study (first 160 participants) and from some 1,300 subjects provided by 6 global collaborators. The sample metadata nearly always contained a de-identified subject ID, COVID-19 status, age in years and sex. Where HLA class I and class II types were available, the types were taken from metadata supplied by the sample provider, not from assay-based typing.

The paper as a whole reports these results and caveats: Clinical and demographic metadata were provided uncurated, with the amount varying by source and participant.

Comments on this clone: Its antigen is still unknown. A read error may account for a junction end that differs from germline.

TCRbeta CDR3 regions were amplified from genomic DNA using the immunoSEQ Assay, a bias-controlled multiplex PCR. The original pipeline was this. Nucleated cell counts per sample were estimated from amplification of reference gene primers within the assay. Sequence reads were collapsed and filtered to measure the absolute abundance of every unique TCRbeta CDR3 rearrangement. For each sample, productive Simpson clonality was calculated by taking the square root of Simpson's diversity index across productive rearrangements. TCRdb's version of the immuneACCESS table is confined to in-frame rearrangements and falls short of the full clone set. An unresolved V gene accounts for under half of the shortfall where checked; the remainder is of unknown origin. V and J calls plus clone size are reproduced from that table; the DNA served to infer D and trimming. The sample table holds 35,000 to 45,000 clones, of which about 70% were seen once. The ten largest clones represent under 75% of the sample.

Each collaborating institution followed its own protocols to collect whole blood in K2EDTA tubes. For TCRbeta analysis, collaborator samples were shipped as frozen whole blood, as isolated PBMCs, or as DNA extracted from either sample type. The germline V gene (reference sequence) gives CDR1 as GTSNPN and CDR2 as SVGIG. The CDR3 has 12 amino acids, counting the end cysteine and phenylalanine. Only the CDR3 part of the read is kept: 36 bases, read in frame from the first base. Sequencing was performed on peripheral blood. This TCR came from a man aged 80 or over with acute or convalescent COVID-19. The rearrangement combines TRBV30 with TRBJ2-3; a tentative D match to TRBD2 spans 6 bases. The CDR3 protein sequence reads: CAWTEGETRLFF. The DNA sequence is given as TGTGCCTGGACCGAAGGGGAGACTAGGCTTTTTTTT.